This T cell receptor (beta chain) comes out of a study of blood T cell repertoires in COVID-19. Across the study: Sample material is recorded as cDNA or gDNA derived from T cells, B-cell-depleted T cells, or PBMCs.

The data were produced by immunoSEQ multiplex PCR, yet TCRdb's version contains in-frame clones alone and is incomplete. Here the sample spans about 250,000 clones, about nine tenths being singletons. The study drew participants aged roughly 18 to 89 years from some 23 US areas. Trimming cost V 5 bases and J 4 bases; bases outside gene matches: 15. The CDR3 contains 18 residues. Per the germline V gene, CDR1 is SGHTA and CDR2 is FQGNSA. The rearrangement joins TRBV7-2 to TRBJ2-7; TRBD2 aligns across 12 bases. Sequencing used PBMCs or T cells enriched from blood (not recorded which). The receptor's source is a woman aged 30 to 39 with acute COVID-19. The CDR3 DNA follows: TGTGCCAGCAGCCCGGGACTAGCGGGTTTGCCCCTGATTTACGAGCAGTACTTC. Translating it yields CASSPGLAGLPLIYEQYF.